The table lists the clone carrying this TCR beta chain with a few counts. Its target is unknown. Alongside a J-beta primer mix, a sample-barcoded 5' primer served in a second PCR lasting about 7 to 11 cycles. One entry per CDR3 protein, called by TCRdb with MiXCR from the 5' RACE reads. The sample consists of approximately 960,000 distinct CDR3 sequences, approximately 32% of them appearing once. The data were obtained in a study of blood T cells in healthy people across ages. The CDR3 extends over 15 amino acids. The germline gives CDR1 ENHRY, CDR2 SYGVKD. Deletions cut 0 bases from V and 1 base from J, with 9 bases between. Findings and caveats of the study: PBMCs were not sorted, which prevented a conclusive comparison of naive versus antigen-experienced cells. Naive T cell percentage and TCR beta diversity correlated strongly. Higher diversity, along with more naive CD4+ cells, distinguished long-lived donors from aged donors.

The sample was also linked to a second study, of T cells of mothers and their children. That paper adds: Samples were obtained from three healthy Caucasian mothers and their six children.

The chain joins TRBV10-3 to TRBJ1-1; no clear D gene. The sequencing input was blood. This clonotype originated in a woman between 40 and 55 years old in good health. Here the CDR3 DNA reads TGTGCCATCAGTGAGTCGGCCGGTGCGAACACTGAAGCTTTCTTT. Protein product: CAISESAGANTEAFF.